The entry that follows covers one T cell receptor beta chain sequence. Clones were read by immunoSEQ multiplex PCR, and TCRdb kept only the in-frame ones, dropping some. The sample contains 350,000 to 450,000 clones, about 87% of which appear only once. There are 11 residues in the CDR3. Between the trimmed V and J ends, which lost 4 bases and 8 bases, there was a span of 8 bases. The germline V gene encodes CDR1 LGHDT and CDR2 YNNKEL (reference sequence). The data derive from a study of blood T cell repertoires in COVID-19. The sequence derives from a man aged 35-49 years in a cohort exposed to, infected with or recovered from COVID-19 (not recorded which). The genes are TRBV3-1 (or the pseudogene TRBV3-2) and TRBJ1-2; D is uncertain. Sequenced: PBMCs or T cells enriched from blood (not recorded which). CDR3 sequence: CASSRAGGYTF. The CDR3 DNA sequence: TGTGCCAGCAGCCGTGCGGGGGGCTACACCTTC.